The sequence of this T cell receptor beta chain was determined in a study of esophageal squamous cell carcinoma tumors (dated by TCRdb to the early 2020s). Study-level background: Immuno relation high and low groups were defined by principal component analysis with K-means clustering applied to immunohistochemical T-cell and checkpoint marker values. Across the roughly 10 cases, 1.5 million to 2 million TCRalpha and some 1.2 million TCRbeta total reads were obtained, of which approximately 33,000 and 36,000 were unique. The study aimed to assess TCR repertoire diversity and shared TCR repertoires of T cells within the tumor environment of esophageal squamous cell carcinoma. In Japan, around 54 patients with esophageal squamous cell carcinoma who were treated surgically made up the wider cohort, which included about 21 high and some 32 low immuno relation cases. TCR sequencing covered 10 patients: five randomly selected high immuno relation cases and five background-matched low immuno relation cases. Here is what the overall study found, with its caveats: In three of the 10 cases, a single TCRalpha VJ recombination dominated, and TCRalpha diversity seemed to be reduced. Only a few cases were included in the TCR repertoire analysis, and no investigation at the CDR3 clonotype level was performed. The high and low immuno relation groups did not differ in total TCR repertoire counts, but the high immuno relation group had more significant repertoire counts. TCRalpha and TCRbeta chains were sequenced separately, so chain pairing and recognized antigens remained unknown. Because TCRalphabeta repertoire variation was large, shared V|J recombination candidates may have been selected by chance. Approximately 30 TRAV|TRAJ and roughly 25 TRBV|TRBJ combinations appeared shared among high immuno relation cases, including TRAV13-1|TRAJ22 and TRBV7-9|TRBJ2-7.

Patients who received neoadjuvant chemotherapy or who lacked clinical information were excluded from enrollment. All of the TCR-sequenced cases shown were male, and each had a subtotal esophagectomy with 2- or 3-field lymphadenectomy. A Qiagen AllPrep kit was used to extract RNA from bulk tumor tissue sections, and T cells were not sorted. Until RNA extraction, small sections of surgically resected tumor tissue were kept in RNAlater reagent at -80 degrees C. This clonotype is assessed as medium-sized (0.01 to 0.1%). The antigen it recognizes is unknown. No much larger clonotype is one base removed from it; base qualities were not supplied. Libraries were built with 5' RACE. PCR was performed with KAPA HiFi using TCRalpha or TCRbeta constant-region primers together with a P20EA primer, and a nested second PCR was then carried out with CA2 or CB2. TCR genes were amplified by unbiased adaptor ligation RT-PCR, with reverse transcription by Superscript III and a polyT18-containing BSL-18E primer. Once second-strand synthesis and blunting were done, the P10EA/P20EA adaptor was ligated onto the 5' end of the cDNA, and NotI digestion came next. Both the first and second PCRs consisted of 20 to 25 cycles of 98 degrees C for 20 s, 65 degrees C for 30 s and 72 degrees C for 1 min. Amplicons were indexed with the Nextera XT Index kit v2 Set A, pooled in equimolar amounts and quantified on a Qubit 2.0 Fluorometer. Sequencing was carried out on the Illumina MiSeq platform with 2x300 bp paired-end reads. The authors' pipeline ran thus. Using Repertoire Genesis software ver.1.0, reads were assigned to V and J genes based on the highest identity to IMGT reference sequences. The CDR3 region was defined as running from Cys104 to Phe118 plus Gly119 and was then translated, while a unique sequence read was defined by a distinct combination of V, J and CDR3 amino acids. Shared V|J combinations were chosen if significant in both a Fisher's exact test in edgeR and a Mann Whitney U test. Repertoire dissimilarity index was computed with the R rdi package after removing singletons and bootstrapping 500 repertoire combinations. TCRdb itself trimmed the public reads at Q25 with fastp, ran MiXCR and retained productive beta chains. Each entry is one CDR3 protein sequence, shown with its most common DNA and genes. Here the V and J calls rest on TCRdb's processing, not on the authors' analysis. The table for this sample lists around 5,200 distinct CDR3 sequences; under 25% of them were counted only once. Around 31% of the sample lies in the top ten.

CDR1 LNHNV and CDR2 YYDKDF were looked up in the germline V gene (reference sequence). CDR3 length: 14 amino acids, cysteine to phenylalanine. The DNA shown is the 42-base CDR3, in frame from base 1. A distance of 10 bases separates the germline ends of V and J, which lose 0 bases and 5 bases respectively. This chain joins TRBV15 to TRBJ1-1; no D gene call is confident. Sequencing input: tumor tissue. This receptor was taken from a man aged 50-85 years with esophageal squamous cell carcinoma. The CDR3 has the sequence CATSRDRERTEAFF. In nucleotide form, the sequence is TGTGCCACCAGCAGAGATCGGGAGAGGACTGAAGCTTTCTTT.